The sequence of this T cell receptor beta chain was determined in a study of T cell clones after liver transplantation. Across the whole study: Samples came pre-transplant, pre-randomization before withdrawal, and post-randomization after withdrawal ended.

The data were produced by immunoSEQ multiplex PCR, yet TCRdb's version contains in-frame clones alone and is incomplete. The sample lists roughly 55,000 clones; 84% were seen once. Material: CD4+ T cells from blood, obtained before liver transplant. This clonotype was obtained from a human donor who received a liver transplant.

The CDR3 loop is CASSLTGTGIIDTQYF. CDR3 DNA sequence: TGTGCCAGCTCACTGACAGGGACAGGGATTATCGATACGCAGTATTTT. The J gene is TRBJ2-3, the V gene TRBV18; 9 bases map to TRBD1. Germline-derived CDR1 and CDR2 are KGHSH and LQKENI. Trimming removed 4 bases from V and 6 bases from J; junction bases left unmatched: 11. This CDR3 has 16 residues.